One sample yielded the 26 T cell receptor beta chains listed below, sequenced in a study of cytomegalovirus exposure and HLA in healthy donors. The primer mix had 60 Vbeta and 13 Jbeta primers. Method: immunoSEQ multiplex PCR; TCRdb's copy keeps in-frame clones and lacks some. Of around 150,000 clones detected, 68% appear once; the ten largest clones hold around 4.2%. The sample comprised PBMCs. These receptors originate from a man in his 60s in good health and CMV-seronegative.

The V gene is TRBV7-3, the J gene TRBJ2-7, with a tentative D call TRBD2 (5 bases). Between the trimmed V and J ends, which lost 2 bases and 0 bases, there was a span of 11 bases. The V gene's germline CDR1 is SGHTA and CDR2 FQGTGA. The CDR3 loop spans 15 amino acids. Written as DNA, the CDR3 is TGTGCCAGCAGCTTACTCTCGGCGGGCTCCTACGAGCAGTACTTC. As protein: CASSLLSAGSYEQYF.

This chain joins TRBV2 and TRBJ1-2, with 7 bases that match TRBD1. There are 13 residues in the CDR3. J gave up 6 bases and V 3 bases, and 4 bases lay outside the gene matches. CDR1 is SNHLY and CDR2 is FYNNEI in the germline V gene. The CDR3 region is CASSDPTGNGYTF. The CDR3, as DNA: TGTGCCAGCAGTGACCCGACAGGGAATGGCTACACCTTC.

V and J are TRBV5-1 and TRBJ2-3; 8 nucleotides align to TRBD1. With 1 base clipped from V and 4 bases from J, the junction kept 5 bases outside the gene matches. CDR1 is SGHRS and CDR2 is YFSETQ in the germline V gene. The CDR3 spans 15 residues. CDR3 sequence: CASSLSTGVSDTQYF. The CDR3 DNA sequence: TGCGCCAGCAGCTTGTCGACAGGGGTTTCAGATACGCAGTATTTT.

The gene calls are TRBV19 and TRBJ2-2; perhaps TRBD1 as D (6 bases). V dropped 7 bases and J dropped 0 bases, with 9 bases sitting between them. There are 14 residues in the CDR3. Looked up from germline, CDR1 is LNHDA and CDR2 is SQIVND (reference sequence). CDR3 protein: CASKRTANTGELFF. Here the CDR3 DNA reads TGTGCCAGTAAAAGGACAGCGAACACCGGGGAGCTGTTTTTT.

This clone was observed a handful of times. The genes are TRBV30 and TRBJ2-6; 9 bases are shared with TRBD2. CDR3 size: 16 residues. With 5 bases clipped from V and 1 base from J, the junction kept 6 bases outside the gene matches. CDR1 and CDR2 (germline): GTSNPN, SVGIG (reference sequence). CDR3 sequence reads: CAWLPGLASGANVLTF. CDR3 DNA: TGTGCCTGGCTCCCGGGACTAGCTTCTGGGGCCAACGTCCTGACTTTC.

The gene calls are TRBV7-2 and TRBJ2-5; D remains ambiguous. The V gene lost 5 bases and the J gene lost 1 base, with 2 bases spanning the gap. This CDR3 spans 11 amino acids. The V gene's germline CDR1 is SGHTA and CDR2 FQGNSA. The CDR3 loop is CASSLQETQYF. In DNA, the CDR3 is TGTGCCAGCAGCCTCCAAGAGACCCAGTACTTC. Based on the CDR3 plus reference TRBV7-2 and TRBJ2-5, the full variable domain is GAGVSQSPSNKVTEKGKDVELRCDPISGHTALYWYRQSLGQGLEFLIYFQGNSAPDKSGLPSDRFSAERTGGSVSTLTIQRTQQEDSAVYLCASSLQETQYFGPGTRLLVL.

This chain uses TRBV5-4 with TRBJ1-3; a possible D gene is TRBD1 (5 bases). Per the germline V gene, CDR1 is SGHNT and CDR2 is YYREEE (reference sequence). Trimming removed 1 base from V and 0 bases from J, with 14 bases in between. The CDR3 covers 17 residues. CDR3 coding DNA: TGTGCCAGCAGCTTGTCCCGGGGGTCCTACTCTGGAAACACCATATATTTT. It encodes CASSLSRGSYSGNTIYF.

This clone was counted between two and nine times. This chain links TRBV6-5 with TRBJ1-5, with D maybe TRBD1 (5 bases). Deletions cut 4 bases from V and 6 bases from J, with 10 bases between. The CDR3 totals 13 residues. The V gene's germline CDR1 is MNHEY and CDR2 SVGAGI. The CDR3 sequence: CASSSRVAQPQHF. The CDR3 DNA is TGTGCCAGCAGTTCCAGGGTCGCTCAGCCCCAGCATTTT.

The table lists this clone with a count of one. CDR3 sequence (DNA): TGTGCCAGCAACAGGGCGTCTTCACCCCTCCACTTT. The encoded protein is CASNRASSPLHF. The chain recombines TRBV9 with TRBJ1-6; the D gene is possibly TRBD1 (6 bases). Germline V gene data show CDR1 as SGDLS and CDR2 as YYNGEE. There are 12 residues in the CDR3. The V and J ends lost 6 bases and 9 bases respectively, with 10 bases between them.

This sequence joins TRBV18 and TRBJ1-1; 7 bases map to TRBD1. The junction had 9 bases not matched to a gene; V was cut back by 1 base and J by 1 base. CDR3 length: 17 residues. Germline-derived CDR1 and CDR2 are KGHSH and LQKENI. The CDR3 is CASSPRGTAVGNTEAFF. The CDR3 region has the DNA TGTGCCAGCTCACCACGAGGGACAGCAGTCGGGAACACTGAAGCTTTCTTT.

This rearrangement joins TRBV4-2 to TRBJ2-3, with 12 bases fitting TRBD2. The V gene end was trimmed by 0 bases and the J gene end by 2 bases; junction bases not matched to a gene: 3. This CDR3 comprises 17 residues. CDR1 is LGHNA, CDR2 YNFKEQ, per germline. For the CDR3, the DNA is TGTGCCAGCAGCCAAGATGGACTAGCGGGATCCACAGATACGCAGTATTTT. This sequence encodes CASSQDGLAGSTDTQYF.

The genes are TRBV11-2 and TRBJ1-2; D is ambiguous. There are 15 residues in the CDR3. From germline, CDR1 is SGHAT and CDR2 FQNNGV. Trimming shortened V by 2 bases and J by 2 bases, and 12 bases separated the two germline ends. CDR3 DNA: TGTGCCAGCAGCTTATATTCGGGAGGAAACTATGGCTACACCTTC. Its translation: CASSLYSGGNYGYTF.

This clone has a handful of counts. The rearrangement links TRBV7-8 to TRBJ2-5, with TRBD2 identical over 14 bases. The V segment lost 5 bases and the J segment 4 bases; nucleotides outside the gene matches: 9. The CDR3 extends over 17 amino acids. CDR1 is SGHVS and CDR2 is FQNEAQ in the germline V gene. The CDR3 sequence is CASSHSRGLAGAETQYF. Written as DNA, the CDR3 is TGTGCCAGCAGCCATAGTAGGGGACTAGCGGGAGCAGAGACCCAGTACTTC.

The V call is TRBV28, the J call TRBJ1-2, with no clear D. CDR3 length equals 14 residues. V was pared by 3 bases and J by 8 bases, with 16 bases between. Germline CDR1 MDHEN, CDR2 SYDVKM. The CDR3 region is CASSFLDPGRGYTF. The DNA for the CDR3 is TGTGCCAGCAGTTTCCTCGACCCGGGAAGAGGCTACACCTTC.

The chain is built from TRBV4-2 and TRBJ1-4, with D possibly matching TRBD1 (6 bases). V lost 0 bases and J lost 8, with 16 bases in between. This CDR3 spans 16 amino acids. The germline CDR1 and CDR2 sequences are LGHNA and YNFKEQ. The CDR3 reads CASSQDSREGGEKLFF. CDR3 coding DNA: TGTGCCAGCAGCCAAGATAGCAGGGAGGGGGGGGAAAAACTGTTTTTT.

This rearrangement joins TRBV11-3 to TRBJ2-7, with D tentatively TRBD2 (6 bases). The V end lost 1 base, the J end lost 0 bases, and 10 bases lay between the germline ends. Per germline, CDR1 SGHNT and CDR2 YENEEA. This CDR3 has 15 amino acids. Written as DNA, the CDR3 is TGTGCCAGCAGCTTAGCGGCGGGGAGCTCCTACGAGCAGTACTTC. Translated: CASSLAAGSSYEQYF. The entire variable domain, with the rest obtained from reference TRBV11-3 and TRBJ2-7, is as follows: EAGVVQSPRYKIIEKKQPVAFWCNPISGHNTLYWYLQNLGQGPELLIRYENEEAVDDSQLPKDRFSAERLKGVDSTLKIQPAELGDSAVYLCASSLAAGSSYEQYFGPGTRLTVT.

A few counts support this clone. This chain links TRBV29-1 with TRBJ1-5; maybe TRBD1 (5 bases). The CDR3 runs 16 residues. CDR1 is SQVTM and CDR2 is ANQGSEA in the germline V gene. V gave up 5 bases and J gave up 2 bases, with 19 bases separating them. The CDR3 DNA reads TGCAGCGTTAGCTTTACAGGATTAAGCGGCAATCAGCCCCAGCATTTT. Its translation: CSVSFTGLSGNQPQHF.

This clone was recorded once. V and J are TRBV28 and TRBJ2-1; D gene ambiguous. There are 14 residues in the CDR3. Germline V gene lookup returns CDR1 MDHEN and CDR2 SYDVKM. Trimming removed 1 base from V and 2 bases from J, with 6 bases in between. Here the CDR3 reads CASSLSPTYNEQFF. For the CDR3, the DNA is TGTGCCAGCAGTTTATCTCCTACCTACAATGAGCAGTTCTTC.

The chain carries TRBV2 and TRBJ2-7, with 7 bases matching TRBD2. Looked up from germline, CDR1 is SNHLY and CDR2 is FYNNEI. This CDR3 is built from 14 residues. With 11 bases clipped from V and 4 bases from J, the junction kept 14 bases outside the gene matches. The DNA for the CDR3 is TGTGCCCAGACGGGGGGTCGAGGGGCTTACGAGCAGTACTTC. This encodes CAQTGGRGAYEQYF.

As to this clone: This same CDR3 is encoded by further DNA sequences in the sample. The V call is TRBV29-1, the J call TRBJ1-1, with 8 bases lining up with TRBD1. Looked up from germline, CDR1 is SQVTM and CDR2 is ANQGSEA. The CDR3 totals 13 residues. The J segment lost 0 bases and the V segment lost 6 bases, leaving 3 bases of the junction unmatched. CDR3 DNA sequence: TGCAGCGTCGGGGACAGGCTGAACACTGAAGCTTTCTTT. It codes for CSVGDRLNTEAFF.

The V call is TRBV30, the J call TRBJ2-5; D is undetermined. The CDR3 length is 12 residues. Deletions cut 4 bases from V and 4 bases from J, with 10 bases between. The V gene's germline CDR1 is GTSNPN and CDR2 SVGIG (reference sequence). CDR3 nucleotide sequence: TGTGCCTGGAAATTAGAATTAGAGACCCAGTACTTC. Protein sequence: CAWKLELETQYF.

V usage is TRBV9 and J usage is TRBJ2-7; no clear D gene. The CDR3 is 13 amino acids. Germline lookup yields CDR1 SGDLS and CDR2 YYNGEE. Trimming stripped 2 bases from V and 6 bases from J, with 12 bases between. The CDR3, as DNA: TGTGCCAGCAGCGTTAGGATAGCTGCCGAGCAGTACTTC. Its protein is CASSVRIAAEQYF.

There are a few counts of this clone. This chain links TRBV18 with TRBJ1-1, with 7 bases lining up with TRBD1. In germline, CDR1 is KGHSH, CDR2 LQKENI. There are 15 residues in the CDR3. V shed 4 bases, J shed 5 bases, and the junction held 10 bases outside the gene matches. Here the CDR3 DNA reads TGTGCCAGCTCACTACGACAGGGTCCGGGGACTGAAGCTTTCTTT. It specifies CASSLRQGPGTEAFF.

V and J are TRBV7-8 and TRBJ1-1; 8 bases fit TRBD1. The CDR3 extends over 12 amino acids. Germline V gene sequence: CDR1 SGHVS, CDR2 FQNEAQ. The trim removed 5 bases at V and 12 bases at J, leaving 8 bases unmatched. CDR3 nucleotides: TGTGCCAGCAGCACCCAGGGGGCGCGCCCTTTCTTT. It translates to CASSTQGARPFF.

This rearrangement joins TRBV30 to TRBJ2-2; D perhaps matches TRBD2 (5 bases). V lost 1 base and J lost 7, with 13 bases in between. Germline assignment: CDR1 GTSNPN and CDR2 SVGIG (reference sequence). The CDR3 runs to 14 residues. In nucleotides, the CDR3 is TGTGCCTGGAGTGATGGGAGTGAGAGCGGGGAGCTGTTTTTT. Translated, it gives CAWSDGSESGELFF.

This clone was counted between two and nine times. The chain joins TRBV15 to TRBJ2-2; possibly TRBD1 for D (6 bases). The CDR3 totals 14 residues. V lost 4 bases, J lost 6 bases, and 12 bases lay in between. Germline V gene sequence: CDR1 LNHNV, CDR2 YYDKDF (reference sequence). The CDR3 loop is CATSNRGGSGELFF. DNA of the CDR3: TGTGCCACCAGCAACCGAGGGGGATCCGGGGAGCTGTTTTTT.